The clone carrying this T cell receptor beta chain turned up a few times. The method was immunoSEQ multiplex PCR; TCRdb's version includes in-frame clones alone and lacks a portion of them. Seen here are more than 350,000 clones, 80% to 90% observed once, and the top ten hold about 9.4%. This specimen belongs to a study of blood T cell repertoires in COVID-19. The overall study: Whether acute or convalescent, the COVID-19 samples came from the United States, Italy and Spain.

Patients from Seattle were sampled longitudinally, starting during active infection. Germline lookup yields CDR1 SNHLY and CDR2 FYNNEI. Trimming took off 8 bases at V and 4 bases at J, with 12 bases between the two ends. This CDR3 has 13 amino acids. This receptor was obtained from a woman younger than 45 with COVID-19, enrolled during active disease. The sample comprised peripheral blood. The V call is TRBV2, the J call TRBJ1-5; no reliable D call. CDR3 sequence (DNA): TGTGCCAGCGGCTTAGACACGAATCAGCCCCAGCATTTT. Amino acids: CASGLDTNQPQHF.